This TCR beta chain originates from a study of blood T cell repertoires in COVID-19. Study details: Acute and convalescent COVID-19 specimens originated in the United States, Italy and Spain. Nucleic acid was either cDNA or gDNA, and it came from T cells, B-cell-depleted T cells, or PBMCs.

Methods used by the authors: Amplification of reference gene primers provided the estimated nucleated cell counts. Clones were read by immunoSEQ multiplex PCR, and TCRdb kept only the in-frame ones, dropping some. V and J calls and clone size follow that table, whereas D and trimming were derived from the DNA. The sample shows about 35,000 clones, over 80% of them seen only once. The trim removed 7 bases at V and 5 bases at J, leaving 5 bases unmatched. CDR3 length: 13 amino acids. Per the germline V gene, CDR1 is SGHRS and CDR2 is YFSETQ. What was sequenced was peripheral blood. This sequence originates from a man older than 75 with active COVID-19. This sequence joins TRBV5-1 and TRBJ1-4; 7 nucleotides agree with TRBD1. The CDR3 DNA reads TGCGCCAGCTACGACAGGGCCAATGAAAAACTGTTTTTT. This gives the protein CASYDRANEKLFF.